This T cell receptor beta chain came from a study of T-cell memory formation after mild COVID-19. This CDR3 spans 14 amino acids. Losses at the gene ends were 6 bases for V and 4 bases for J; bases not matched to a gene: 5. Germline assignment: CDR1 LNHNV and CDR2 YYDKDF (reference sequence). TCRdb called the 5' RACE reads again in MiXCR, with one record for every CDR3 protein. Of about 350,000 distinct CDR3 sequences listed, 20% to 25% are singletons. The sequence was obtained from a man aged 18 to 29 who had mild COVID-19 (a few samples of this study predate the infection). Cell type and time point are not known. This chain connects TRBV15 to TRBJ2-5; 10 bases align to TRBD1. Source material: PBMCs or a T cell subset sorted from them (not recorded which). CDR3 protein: CATRRDRGGETQYF. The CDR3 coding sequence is TGTGCCACCAGACGGGACAGGGGAGGAGAGACCCAGTACTTC.